These 27 T cell receptor beta chains share one sample of origin, sequenced in a study of CD8+ T cells in alopecia areata. Extracted RNA was reverse transcribed into cDNA, the sequencing template. Generated by immunoSEQ multiplex PCR, the TCRdb table keeps only in-frame clones and is missing some. The sample shows some 160,000 clones, roughly 65% of them seen only once. The treatment is: oral pan-JAK inhibitor, 5-10 mg twice daily. Specimen: CD4+ T cells sorted from blood, collected at week 4, from a patient treated with tofacitinib. The receptors shown here come from a human donor with alopecia areata.

The sample holds a few counts of this clone. The chain links TRBV5-4 to TRBJ1-6; no clear D gene. V lost 4 bases, J lost 8 bases, and 13 bases lay in between. CDR3 length: 14 amino acids. Germline V CDR1 and CDR2: SGHNT, YYREEE (reference sequence). CDR3 nucleotides: TGTGCCAGCAGCCGGAGGAGGAGGGATTCACCCCTCCACTTT. Its protein product is CASSRRRRDSPLHF.

This chain joins TRBV2 and TRBJ2-5; D is tentatively TRBD1 or TRBD2 (6 bases each). Germline CDR1 reads SNHLY; CDR2 reads FYNNEI. Trimming stripped 11 bases from V and 5 bases from J, with 12 bases between. This CDR3 has 11 amino acids. In nucleotides, the CDR3 is TGTGCCGAGGGGGGTATTGAGACCCAGTACTTC. This codes for CAEGGIETQYF.

J is TRBJ1-5 and V is TRBV6-5, with a possible D match to TRBD1 (5 bases). Germline-derived CDR1 and CDR2 are MNHEY and SVGAGI. Trimming removed 5 bases from V and 7 bases from J, with 12 bases in between. This CDR3 contains 13 residues. CDR3 residues: CASSDGSGQPQHF. For the CDR3, the DNA is TGTGCCAGCAGTGACGGTTCAGGGCAGCCCCAGCATTTT.

This clone appeared a few times. The rearrangement uses TRBV5-1 and TRBJ2-2; TRBD2 matches at 10 bases. The CDR3 extends over 16 amino acids. In germline, CDR1 is SGHRS, CDR2 YFSETQ. V trimming: 0 bases; J trimming: 1 base; junction bases outside the gene matches: 0. CDR3 residues: CASSLGLAGNTGELFF. For the CDR3, the DNA is TGCGCCAGCAGCTTGGGACTAGCGGGGAACACCGGGGAGCTGTTTTTT.

The chain has TRBV25-1 and TRBJ2-7, with D possibly being TRBD2 (6 bases). Germline V gene sequence: CDR1 MGHDK, CDR2 SYGVNS. Trimming removed 4 bases at V and 0 bases at J, with 10 bases between. This CDR3 has 14 amino acids. The CDR3 here is CASSAYGSSYEQYF. The DNA of the CDR3 is TGTGCCAGCAGTGCCTACGGGAGCTCCTACGAGCAGTACTTC.

This clone appeared once. This chain joins TRBV2 and TRBJ1-1; D is unclear. The CDR3 is 14 amino acids. Germline V gene sequence: CDR1 SNHLY, CDR2 FYNNEI. The ends were cut back, 6 bases at V and 0 bases at J, with 11 bases in the middle. As DNA, the CDR3 is TGTGCCAGCAGGAAGGACGGTATGAACACTGAAGCTTTCTTT. It specifies CASRKDGMNTEAFF. The whole variable domain, filled in from reference TRBV2 and TRBJ1-1, reads EPEVTQTPSHQVTQMGQEVILRCVPISNHLYFYWYRQILGQKVEFLVSFYNNEISEKSEIFDDQFSVERPDGSNFTLKIRSTKLEDSAMYFCASRKDGMNTEAFFGQGTRLTVV.

This clone was recorded a few times. The chain links TRBV29-1 to TRBJ2-5, with 10 bases aligning to TRBD1. Germline V CDR1 and CDR2: SQVTM, ANQGSEA. This CDR3 region has 15 residues. In DNA form, the CDR3 reads TGCAGTACTTCCCCTCCGGGACAGGGGAGGGAGACCCAGTACTTC. This sequence encodes CSTSPPGQGRETQYF.

The chain recombines TRBV30 with TRBJ1-6, with no clear D. Trimming cost V 0 bases and J 10 bases, with 10 bases left between them. This CDR3 spans 13 amino acids. Germline CDR1 is GTSNPN and CDR2 is SVGIG (reference sequence). CDR3 coding DNA: TGTGCCTGGAGTGTAGGTGGTGGATCACCCCTCCACTTT. Translation: CAWSVGGGSPLHF.

This chain links TRBV9 with TRBJ2-7, with 8 bases identical to TRBD2. In germline, CDR1 is SGDLS, CDR2 YYNGEE. CDR3 length: 14 amino acids. With 3 bases clipped from V and 2 bases from J, the junction kept 4 bases outside the gene matches. In DNA, the CDR3 is TGTGCCAGCAGCGGCGGGGGGCTACCCTACGAGCAGTACTTC. It encodes CASSGGGLPYEQYF. Combining the CDR3 with reference TRBV9 and TRBJ2-7 gives the whole variable domain DSGVTQTPKHLITATGQRVTLRCSPRSGDLSVYWYQQSLDQGLQFLIQYYNGEERAKGNILERFSAQQFPDLHSELNLSSLELGDSALYFCASSGGGLPYEQYFGPGTRLTVT.

The CDR3 nucleotides are TGCAGCGCCTGGCGATGGGGGGGGAACACCGGGGAGCTGTTTTTT. It translates to CSAWRWGGNTGELFF. The rearrangement uses TRBV29-1 and TRBJ2-2; 7 nucleotides align to TRBD2. The V gene's germline CDR1 is SQVTM and CDR2 ANQGSEA. The V gene end was trimmed by 7 bases and the J gene end by 1 base; junction bases not matched to a gene: 9. CDR3 size: 15 residues.

The V gene is TRBV29-1, the J gene TRBJ1-3, with 7 bases lining up with TRBD1. The CDR3 spans 12 residues. Germline CDR1 and CDR2: SQVTM and ANQGSEA. V gave up 7 bases and J gave up 4 bases; unmatched junction bases: 4. The CDR3 reads CSGTGSGNTIYF. The DNA for the CDR3 is TGCAGCGGGACAGGTTCGGGAAACACCATATATTTT.

The V gene is TRBV30, the J gene TRBJ2-7; unclear D gene. This CDR3 is 13 amino acids long. The germline CDR1 and CDR2 sequences are GTSNPN and SVGIG (reference sequence). The ends were cut back, 0 bases at V and 7 bases at J, with 13 bases in the middle. CDR3 amino acids: CAWSVDGRGEQYF. Here the CDR3 DNA reads TGTGCCTGGAGTGTAGACGGACGTGGGGAGCAGTACTTC.

The chain employs TRBV29-1 and TRBJ2-3; 13 bases are a match to TRBD2. This CDR3 is built from 19 residues. The ends lost 1 base at V and 0 bases at J; junction bases unmatched: 10. The germline V gene has CDR1 SQVTM and CDR2 ANQGSEA. The CDR3: CSVEVPRTSGGPSTDTQYF. DNA for the CDR3: TGCAGCGTTGAAGTGCCCCGGACTAGCGGGGGCCCTAGCACAGATACGCAGTATTTT.

This clone was seen only a few times. The V and J genes are TRBV5-6 and TRBJ2-6, with D hard to call. With 4 bases removed from V and 12 bases from J, the gap between germline ends came to 14 bases. The V gene's germline CDR1 is SGHDT and CDR2 YYEEEE. CDR3 size: 13 residues. CDR3 region: CASSQIESVVLTF. The CDR3 DNA reads as TGTGCCAGCAGCCAGATCGAAAGCGTCGTCCTGACTTTC.

In nucleotides, the CDR3 is TGCAGCGTTAGACAGGGAAGCTATGGCTACACCTTC. Its translation: CSVRQGSYGYTF. This chain connects TRBV29-1 to TRBJ1-2; 7 nucleotides align to TRBD1. In germline, CDR1 is SQVTM, CDR2 ANQGSEA. With V trimmed by 5 bases and J by 4 bases, 4 bases remained unmatched. This CDR3 has 12 amino acids.

This clone showed up just a few times. V gene TRBV5-1 combines with J gene TRBJ2-6; 11 bases are shared with TRBD1. V shed 0 bases, J shed 2 bases, and the junction held 1 base outside the gene matches. Looked up from germline, CDR1 is SGHRS and CDR2 is YFSETQ. The CDR3 is 17 amino acids. The CDR3 protein is CASSLGTGGAGANVLTF. In DNA, the CDR3 is TGCGCCAGCAGCTTGGGGACAGGGGGCGCTGGGGCCAACGTCCTGACTTTC.

The chain recombines TRBV27 with TRBJ1-1; D remains unclear. The length of the CDR3 is 12 residues. With 5 bases removed from V and 11 bases from J, the gap between germline ends came to 15 bases. Per germline, CDR1 MNHEY and CDR2 SMNVEV (reference sequence). The CDR3: CASSPGPHMAFF. In nucleotides, the CDR3 is TGTGCCAGCAGTCCCGGACCCCACATGGCTTTCTTT.

The gene calls are TRBV29-1 and TRBJ1-1; D gene ambiguous. The V gene's germline CDR1 is SQVTM and CDR2 ANQGSEA. This CDR3 region has 10 residues. Trimming removed 6 bases from V and 6 bases from J, with 8 bases in between. The CDR3 spells CSVRDAEAFF. As DNA, the CDR3 is TGCAGCGTAAGGGATGCTGAAGCTTTCTTT.

J is TRBJ1-2 and V is TRBV27; the D is unclear. Between the trimmed V and J ends, which lost 3 bases and 6 bases, there was a span of 11 bases. The CDR3 length is 13 residues. From germline, CDR1 is MNHEY and CDR2 SMNVEV (reference sequence). Written as DNA, the CDR3 is TGTGCCAGCAGTTTCTTTACAGACCATGGCTACACCTTC. Translation: CASSFFTDHGYTF.

This clone was seen more than once but under ten times. The genes are TRBV7-8 and TRBJ1-1, with D maybe TRBD1 (5 bases). From germline, CDR1 is SGHVS and CDR2 FQNEAQ. The CDR3 runs to 13 residues. V shed 5 bases and J shed 1 base, with 8 bases lying between them. The CDR3 region has the DNA TGTGCCAGCAGCCGCGACAGGAACACTGAAGCTTTCTTT. The encoded protein is CASSRDRNTEAFF.

This clone was detected once. The CDR3 nucleotides read TGCAGCGTCTTGCGCTACACTGAAGCTTTCTTT. Amino acid sequence: CSVLRYTEAFF. The chain joins TRBV29-1 to TRBJ1-1, with D uncertain. CDR3 length: 11 residues. Trimming removed 6 bases from V and 3 bases from J, with 8 bases in between. Per germline, CDR1 SQVTM and CDR2 ANQGSEA.

The chain carries TRBV18 and TRBJ2-2, with TRBD1 matching over 7 bases. J lost 5 bases, V lost 2 bases, and 8 bases had no gene match. The CDR3 runs to 16 residues. Germline V CDR1 and CDR2: KGHSH, LQKENI. CDR3 sequence: CASSPSRGLGTGELFF. Written as DNA, the CDR3 is TGTGCCAGCTCACCATCGAGGGGGCTGGGTACCGGGGAGCTGTTTTTT.

This clone was observed once. The rearrangement links TRBV6-5 to TRBJ2-4; D tentatively fits TRBD1 or TRBD2 (5 bases each). CDR1 is MNHEY and CDR2 is SVGAGI in the germline V gene. With 9 bases removed from V and 7 bases from J, the gap between germline ends came to 16 bases. CDR3 length: 13 residues. The CDR3 reads CASSTAGTNIQYF. The CDR3, as DNA: TGTGCCAGTTCGACAGCAGGGACGAACATTCAGTACTTC.

In this sample, this clone turned up a few times. The rearrangement uses TRBV15 and TRBJ2-3, with no clear D. From germline, CDR1 is LNHNV and CDR2 YYDKDF (reference sequence). Between the trimmed V and J ends, which lost 0 bases and 4 bases, there was a span of 11 bases. There are 15 residues in the CDR3. In DNA, the CDR3 is TGTGCCACCAGCAGAGAACGAACTAACGCAGATACGCAGTATTTT. This sequence encodes CATSRERTNADTQYF.

This sequence joins TRBV15 and TRBJ2-1; TRBD2 matches 10 bases. The germline V gene encodes CDR1 LNHNV and CDR2 YYDKDF (reference sequence). The CDR3 length is 15 residues. With 1 base clipped from V and 12 bases from J, the junction kept 9 bases outside the gene matches. The chain's CDR3 is CATSRVASGGPVQFF. CDR3 DNA sequence: TGTGCCACCAGCAGAGTAGCTAGCGGGGGTCCGGTGCAGTTCTTC.

V usage is TRBV9 and J usage is TRBJ2-3; D possibly corresponds to TRBD1 (5 bases). CDR1 and CDR2 from the germline V gene are SGDLS and YYNGEE. There are 13 residues in the CDR3. V gave up 3 bases and J gave up 4 bases, with 9 bases separating them. The CDR3 DNA reads TGTGCCAGCAGCGCCCAGGGCGCAGATACGCAGTATTTT. Amino acid sequence: CASSAQGADTQYF.

This chain links TRBV15 with TRBJ2-1; D not resolved. Germline loops: CDR1 LNHNV, CDR2 YYDKDF (reference sequence). V dropped 0 bases and J dropped 6 bases, with 6 bases sitting between them. The CDR3 totals 13 residues. The CDR3 DNA reads as TGTGCCACCAGCAGAGATTTGGGCAATGAGCAGTTCTTC. Residues: CATSRDLGNEQFF.